This passage covers 20 T cell receptor beta chains from one sample sequenced in a study of blood T cell repertoires in COVID-19. Method: immunoSEQ multiplex PCR; TCRdb's copy keeps in-frame clones and lacks some. This table holds around 99,000 clones, around 82% found once. Specimen: peripheral blood. The receptors shown here come from a human donor in a cohort sampled during active COVID-19.

This clone was recorded only once. V gene TRBV12-3 or TRBV12-4 combines with J gene TRBJ2-1; TRBD2 matches at 10 bases. This CDR3 spans 12 amino acids. The V and J ends lost 6 bases and 7 bases, in that order; junction bases with no gene match: 0. The CDR3: CASRTSGNEQFF. In DNA, the CDR3 is TGTGCCAGCAGGACTAGCGGGAATGAGCAGTTCTTC.

The chain is built from TRBV5-1 and TRBJ1-4; 8 nucleotides line up with TRBD1. V was clipped by 3 bases and J by 3 bases; unmatched bases: 4. Germline loops: CDR1 SGHRS, CDR2 YFSETQ. This CDR3 spans 15 amino acids. This chain's CDR3 is CASSWQQGANEKLFF. CDR3 coding DNA: TGCGCCAGCAGCTGGCAACAGGGGGCTAATGAAAAACTGTTTTTT.

This clone was picked up a small number of times. V is TRBV3-1 (or the pseudogene TRBV3-2) and J is TRBJ2-1; tentative D call: TRBD1 (6 bases). V was cut by 0 bases and J by 4 bases, with 10 bases left in between. The CDR3 loop spans 15 amino acids. Germline V CDR1 and CDR2: LGHDT, YNNKEL (reference sequence). The CDR3 DNA follows: TGTGCCAGCAGCCAAGAGCAGGGGCCGTACAATGAGCAGTTCTTC. Translated, it gives CASSQEQGPYNEQFF.

The V gene is TRBV7-6, the J gene TRBJ2-1, with TRBD2 matching 8 bases. Unmatched junction bases numbered 3, after V lost 8 bases and J lost 0 bases. This CDR3 is 14 amino acids long. The germline V gene has CDR1 SGHVS and CDR2 FNYEAQ. CDR3 bases: TGTGCCAGCGGCAGCGGGAGCTCCTACAATGAGCAGTTCTTC. Its translation: CASGSGSSYNEQFF.

The rearrangement uses TRBV27 and TRBJ2-1; the match to TRBD1 covers 7 bases. Germline V gene lookup returns CDR1 MNHEY and CDR2 SMNVEV (reference sequence). The CDR3 totals 16 residues. V shed 0 bases and J 2 bases; nucleotides not matched to a gene: 4. CDR3 nucleotide sequence: TGTGCCAGCAGTTTATCGAGGGGGACAGCCTACAATGAGCAGTTCTTC. Its translation is CASSLSRGTAYNEQFF.

The chain has TRBV23-1 and TRBJ2-6; TRBD1 might be the D (5 bases). TRBV23-1 is placed among ORFs of uncertain function. V lost 4 bases and J lost 0, with 16 bases in between. The CDR3 runs to 18 residues. The DNA of the CDR3 is TGCGCCAGCAGTCGGTCAAAGACAGACAGCTCTGGGGCCAACGTCCTGACTTTC. This sequence encodes CASSRSKTDSSGANVLTF.

The V and J genes are TRBV19 and TRBJ1-1, with D possibly being TRBD1 (5 bases). The CDR3 loop spans 15 amino acids. V was cut by 1 base and J by 0 bases, with 9 bases left in between. The germline V gene has CDR1 LNHDA and CDR2 SQIVND (reference sequence). CDR3 residues: CASSIGDSMNTEAFF. The CDR3 DNA is TGTGCCAGTAGTATAGGCGACAGCATGAACACTGAAGCTTTCTTT.

The gene calls are TRBV18 and TRBJ1-1; D is possibly TRBD1 (5 bases). V lost 6 bases to trimming and J lost 3 bases, with 11 bases between them. The germline gives CDR1 KGHSH, CDR2 LQKENI. This CDR3 contains 13 residues. CDR3 amino acids: CASSGAGDTEAFF. CDR3 nucleotides: TGTGCCAGCTCGGGAGCGGGGGACACTGAAGCTTTCTTT.

This clone was picked up a small number of times. The CDR3 DNA reads as TGTGCCAGTAGTCTTCAGGGATCGAACACCGGGGAGCTGTTTTTT. Amino acid sequence: CASSLQGSNTGELFF. The genes are TRBV19 and TRBJ2-2; D is perhaps TRBD1 (5 bases). CDR3 size: 15 residues. V was pared by 5 bases and J by 0 bases, with 10 bases between. CDR1 is LNHDA, CDR2 SQIVND, per germline (reference sequence).

This sequence joins TRBV5-4 and TRBJ1-2, with 7 bases matching TRBD1. The V segment lost 4 bases and the J segment 8 bases; nucleotides outside the gene matches: 8. The CDR3 is 13 amino acids. Germline CDR1 reads SGHNT; CDR2 reads YYREEE (reference sequence). CDR3 bases: TGTGCCAGCAGCGACCCAGGGGGTTACGGCTACACCTTC. Amino acid sequence: CASSDPGGYGYTF.

The rearrangement joins TRBV5-1 to TRBJ2-5, with D possibly being TRBD2 (5 bases). The V gene lost 1 base and the J gene lost 1 base, with 8 bases spanning the gap. Germline V gives CDR1 SGHRS, CDR2 YFSETQ. CDR3 size: 14 residues. CDR3 nucleotide sequence: TGCGCCAGCAGCTTGACCGGGATCCAAGAGACCCAGTACTTC. It specifies CASSLTGIQETQYF.

The CDR3, as DNA: TGTGCCAGCTCACCTTTAGGGGGGGATCAGCCCCAGCATTTT. It codes for CASSPLGGDQPQHF. This chain uses TRBV18 with TRBJ1-5; perhaps TRBD1 as D (6 bases). Germline assignment: CDR1 KGHSH and CDR2 LQKENI. The CDR3 length is 14 residues. Trimming pared 3 bases from V and 5 bases from J, leaving 11 bases between.

V gene TRBV5-1 combines with J gene TRBJ2-1; D perhaps matches TRBD1 (6 bases). Trimming left V 0 bases short and J 2 bases short, with 9 bases between. This CDR3 has 15 amino acids. CDR1 and CDR2 from the germline V gene are SGHRS and YFSETQ. The CDR3 loop reads CASSLDRAAYNEQFF. Here the CDR3 DNA reads TGCGCCAGCAGCTTGGACAGGGCGGCCTACAATGAGCAGTTCTTC.

The rearrangement uses TRBV5-6 and TRBJ1-5, with D hard to call. Trimming pared 2 bases from V and 1 base from J, leaving 7 bases between. Germline loops: CDR1 SGHDT, CDR2 YYEEEE. CDR3 size: 14 residues. The CDR3 spells CASSFRASNQPQHF. The CDR3 nucleotides are TGTGCCAGCAGCTTTCGCGCAAGCAATCAGCCCCAGCATTTT.

The chain couples TRBV2 to TRBJ2-1; D possibly corresponds to TRBD2 (5 bases). The V gene lost 6 bases and the J gene lost 9 bases, with 18 bases spanning the gap. The CDR3 is made up of 14 amino acids. Germline values: CDR1 SNHLY, CDR2 FYNNEI. For the CDR3, the DNA is TGTGCCAGCAGCGAGGTACTAGAAATCGGTGAGCAGTTCTTC. Its translation is CASSEVLEIGEQFF.

The chain recombines TRBV7-2 with TRBJ2-7, with 11 positions matching TRBD2. The trim removed 5 bases at V and 3 bases at J, leaving 6 bases unmatched. The CDR3 consists of 15 residues. The germline V gene encodes CDR1 SGHTA and CDR2 FQGNSA. This CDR3 is CASSARLAGRYEQYF. The CDR3, as DNA: TGTGCCAGCAGCGCCAGACTAGCGGGACGCTACGAGCAGTACTTC.

V is TRBV27 and J is TRBJ1-6; 7 nucleotides match TRBD1. This CDR3 has 17 residues. The V segment lost 4 bases and the J segment 3 bases; nucleotides outside the gene matches: 9. Germline V CDR1 and CDR2: MNHEY, SMNVEV (reference sequence). CDR3 nucleotide sequence: TGTGCCAGCAGTTATCGGGTCCGGGACAGCTATAATTCACCCCTCCACTTT. This translates into CASSYRVRDSYNSPLHF.

This clone has just a few counts. The CDR3 DNA reads TGTGCCATCAGTGTTGACAGCCCCACTGAAGCTTTCTTT. This sequence encodes CAISVDSPTEAFF. The chain carries TRBV10-3 and TRBJ1-1; the D gene is possibly TRBD1 (5 bases). The V gene's germline CDR1 is ENHRY and CDR2 SYGVKD. The CDR3 covers 13 residues. Trimming stripped 4 bases from V and 4 bases from J, with 10 bases between.

The chain carries TRBV10-3 and TRBJ2-3; possibly TRBD1 for D (6 bases). The CDR3 loop spans 16 amino acids. The V gene lost 5 bases and the J gene lost 3 bases, with 18 bases spanning the gap. CDR1 is ENHRY and CDR2 is SYGVKD in the germline V gene. The CDR3 loop is CAISKEGQGLTDTQYF. In DNA form, the CDR3 reads TGTGCCATCAGTAAAGAGGGGCAGGGGCTAACAGATACGCAGTATTTT.

The chain couples TRBV6-2 or TRBV6-3 to TRBJ2-3; 11 positions match TRBD2. V was pared by 2 bases and J by 3 bases, with 13 bases of the junction left unmatched. The germline gives CDR1 MNHEY, CDR2 SVGEGT. This CDR3 is built from 19 residues. CDR3 bases: TGTGCCAGCAGTTACAACAGGGAGCGACTAGCGGGGACAACAGATACGCAGTATTTT. Protein product: CASSYNRERLAGTTDTQYF.